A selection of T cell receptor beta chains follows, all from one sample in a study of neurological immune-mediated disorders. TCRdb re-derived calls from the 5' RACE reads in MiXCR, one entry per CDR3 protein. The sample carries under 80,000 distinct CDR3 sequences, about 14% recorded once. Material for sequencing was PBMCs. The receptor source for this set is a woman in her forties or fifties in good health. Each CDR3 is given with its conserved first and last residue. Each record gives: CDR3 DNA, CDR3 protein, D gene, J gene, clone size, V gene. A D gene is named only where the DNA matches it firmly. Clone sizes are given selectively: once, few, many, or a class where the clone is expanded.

TGCGCCAGCAGCTGGGGGCCGAGCGCCTCTGAAGCTTTCTTT CASSWGPSASEAFF - TRBJ1-1 many TRBV5-1
TGTGCCAGCAGCGCGGGGGTATCCCAGCCCCAGCATTTT CASSAGVSQPQHF - TRBJ1-5 many TRBV11-1
TGCAGTGCTCCCAGGGAAGGGGCAAAGAGCAATGAGCAGTTCTTC CSAPREGAKSNEQFF - TRBJ2-1 many TRBV20-1
TGTGCCAGCAGCTTGGCCCAAGGTATGGGGTCCTACAATGAGCAGTTCTTC CASSLAQGMGSYNEQFF - TRBJ2-1 many TRBV5-8
TGTGCCAGCAGCTTAGTAGTTGGACACTACGAGCAGTACTTC CASSLVVGHYEQYF - TRBJ2-7 few TRBV7-8
TGCGCCAGCAGCCTCATCGGACAGGCCGGGGAGCTGTTTTTT CASSLIGQAGELFF TRBD1 TRBJ2-2 many TRBV5-1
TGTGCCATCAGTGAGTCGGACACAGATACGCAGTATTTT CAISESDTDTQYF - TRBJ2-3 - TRBV10-3
TGCAGCGTTGTCACGGGAGGGGTGGAGACCCAGTACTTC CSVVTGGVETQYF TRBD2 TRBJ2-5 many TRBV29-1
TGTGCCACCAGGCAGGGGCTGAATCAGCCCCAGCATTTT CATRQGLNQPQHF - TRBJ1-5 many TRBV24-1
TGTGCCATCACCTCGGGGGACAGGGGCCTCTACACCTTC CAITSGDRGLYTF TRBD1 TRBJ1-2 many TRBV10-3
TGCGCCAGCACCTTAACTCCGCAAGAGACCCAGTACTTC CASTLTPQETQYF - TRBJ2-5 many TRBV5-1
TGCAGTGCTAGAATAATGGGAGGGGAGTACGAGCAGTACTTC CSARIMGGEYEQYF TRBD2 TRBJ2-7 many TRBV20-1
TGTGCCAGCAGTGCGGGCCTCAGCTCCTACGAGCAGTACTTC CASSAGLSSYEQYF - TRBJ2-7 many TRBV12-3/TRBV12-4
TGTGCCAGCAGTCCGCGTGGGGGGCGGACTGAAGCTTTCTTT CASSPRGGRTEAFF - TRBJ1-1 many TRBV28
TGCGCCAGCAGGGCGGAGCTAGCGGAGTGGAATGAGCAGTTCTTC CASRAELAEWNEQFF TRBD2 TRBJ2-1 many TRBV5-1
TGTGCCAGCCGACCGGGGGGGAGAATCCCGTACAATGAGCAGTTCTTC CASRPGGRIPYNEQFF TRBD2 TRBJ2-1 many TRBV11-2
TGTGCCAGCAGCGGACAGGGAGGTGATCAGCCCCAGCATTTT CASSGQGGDQPQHF TRBD1 TRBJ1-5 many TRBV5-5
TGCAGCGGATTGGCTAGCGGGAAATACGAGCAGTACTTC CSGLASGKYEQYF TRBD2 TRBJ2-7 many TRBV20-1
TGCAGTGCTAGAGATAATACTGGACTAGTCGGGTTCCAAGTCGGGGAGCTGTTTTTT CSARDNTGLVGFQVGELFF TRBD2 TRBJ2-2 many TRBV20-1
TGTGCCAGCAGCGTGGGACCGGGCAATGAGCAGTTCTTC CASSVGPGNEQFF - TRBJ2-1 many TRBV7-3
TGTGCCAGCAGCTTAACTCCTGGAGCGGGACTAGCATTTTTGAGCACAGATACGCAGTATTTT CASSLTPGAGLAFLSTDTQYF TRBD2 TRBJ2-3 many TRBV7-3
TGCGCCAGCAAGGGGCAGGGAGGGATCGGCGAGACCCAGTACTTC CASKGQGGIGETQYF TRBD2 TRBJ2-5 many TRBV5-1
TGTGCCAGCCGTCGTTCGGGACAGGGGGATGAAAAACTGTTTTTT CASRRSGQGDEKLFF TRBD1 TRBJ1-4 - TRBV2
TGTGCCATCAGTGAAGCCGGGACAGCCTCCGCGGGGCCCCAGCATTTT CAISEAGTASAGPQHF TRBD1 TRBJ1-5 many TRBV10-3
TGTGCCAGCAGCGTAGGGTTAGCGGGTCCTAGCACAGATACGCAGTATTTT CASSVGLAGPSTDTQYF TRBD2 TRBJ2-3 many TRBV9
TGCAGTGCCCGATTTGGGACTAGCGGGAGTATCTTCTCCTACAATGAGCAGTTCTTC CSARFGTSGSIFSYNEQFF TRBD2 TRBJ2-1 many TRBV20-1
TGTGCCAGCAGCTCCCCCGGCCCCCATTACAATGAGCAGTTCTTC CASSSPGPHYNEQFF - TRBJ2-1 many TRBV11-3
TGTGCCAGCAGTACCCGACGACAGGGCAACCAAGAGACCCAGTACTTC CASSTRRQGNQETQYF TRBD1 TRBJ2-5 many TRBV27
TGTGCCAGCAGCAAACTCAGGGGGGAGACCCAGTACTTC CASSKLRGETQYF TRBD1 TRBJ2-5 many TRBV12-3/TRBV12-4
TGCGCCAGCAATCTACAGGGAGGGGGTAATGAGCAGTTCTTC CASNLQGGGNEQFF - TRBJ2-1 many TRBV5-1
TGTGCCAGCAGTGTTATGGACTCCCAAAACACCGGGGAGCTGTTTTTT CASSVMDSQNTGELFF - TRBJ2-2 many TRBV2
TGCGCCTCAAAGGGGGGCCAGGGGCTAACGCCCCTCCACTTT CASKGGQGLTPLHF - TRBJ1-6 many TRBV5-1
TGTGCCAGCAGCCAAGATTTTAATGAGCAGTTCTTC CASSQDFNEQFF - TRBJ2-1 - TRBV3-1
TGTGCCAGCAGTCCGGGACAGGGATTCACGAATGAGCAGTTCTTC CASSPGQGFTNEQFF TRBD1 TRBJ2-1 many TRBV27
TGCAGTGCTAGAGGGGCCAATGAGCAGTTCTTC CSARGANEQFF - TRBJ2-1 many TRBV20-1
TGTGCCACCAGCAGTGAGGGGTGGGGGGCCTTTCCTGAAAAACTGTTTTTT CATSSEGWGAFPEKLFF - TRBJ1-4 many TRBV15
TGCAGTGCGGGGGAGAAGTGGAATGAGCAGTTCTTC CSAGEKWNEQFF - TRBJ2-1 many TRBV20-1
TGCAGTGGTACCGAGCGATTCATGAACACTGAAGCTTTCTTT CSGTERFMNTEAFF - TRBJ1-1 many TRBV20-1
TGTGCCAGCAACGGGTACAATGAGCAGTTCTTC CASNGYNEQFF - TRBJ2-1 many TRBV12-3/TRBV12-4
TGCAGTGCGCTTGAAAACGCTGGAAACACCATATATTTT CSALENAGNTIYF - TRBJ1-3 many TRBV20-1
TGTGCCAGCAGACGACTGGGAACCAACGAGCAGTACTTC CASRRLGTNEQYF - TRBJ2-7 - TRBV6-5
TGTGCCAGCTCACCGGGCGGGGGTGATGAGCAGTTCTTC CASSPGGGDEQFF TRBD2 TRBJ2-1 many TRBV18
TGCAGTGCTCGACTCCTACAGGGACAAAGGCAGTTCTTC CSARLLQGQRQFF - TRBJ2-1 many TRBV20-1
TGCGCCAGCAGCGTACTACCGGGACAGGGAGGCGCAGATACGCAGTATTTT CASSVLPGQGGADTQYF TRBD1 TRBJ2-3 many TRBV5-1
TGTGCCAGCAGCCGGACAGGGGGCGCAGGACAGCCCCAGCATTTT CASSRTGGAGQPQHF TRBD1 TRBJ1-5 many TRBV7-8
TGCGCCAGCAGCTCGACCGGGACAGGCAACTATGGCTACACCTTC CASSSTGTGNYGYTF TRBD1 TRBJ1-2 many TRBV5-1
TGTGCCAGCAGCGCCCGCCCCGGGCTAGCGGGAGAGTACGAGCAGTACTTC CASSARPGLAGEYEQYF TRBD2 TRBJ2-7 many TRBV3-1
TGTGCCAGCAGTTTACGGGGGACGGAAAACATTCAGTACTTC CASSLRGTENIQYF - TRBJ2-4 many TRBV28
TGCGCCAGCAGCTTGGACGCCGGGGGACGAGATGGCTACACCTTC CASSLDAGGRDGYTF - TRBJ1-2 many TRBV5-1